This passage covers 2 T cell receptor beta chains from one sample sequenced in a study of blood T cell repertoires in COVID-19 (dated by TCRdb to the early 2020s). Libraries were built with the immunoSEQ multiplex PCR assay. TCRdb re-hosts the immuneACCESS table, in-frame sequences only. Its copies lack some clones; in the studies checked, an unresolved V gene accounts for under half of them, and the cause for the rest is not known. This sample is represented by about 95,000 clones; 75% to 85% of them were singletons. The ten largest clones take up under 5.5% of the sample. Sequences were obtained from peripheral blood. These receptors originate from a man older than 75 with COVID-19, enrolled during active disease.

The chain uses TRBV10-3 and TRBJ2-5, with 12 bases identical to TRBD1. The CDR3 extends over 18 amino acids. Germline V gene sequence: CDR1 ENHRY, CDR2 SYGVKD. Trimming at V came to 3 bases and at J to 2 bases, leaving 10 bases not matched to a gene. This CDR3 reads CAISDGTGGLKGQETQYF. In DNA, the CDR3 is TGTGCCATCAGTGATGGGACAGGGGGCCTCAAGGGGCAAGAGACCCAGTACTTC.

This clone was seen only a few times. The chain has TRBV10-3 and TRBJ1-5; TRBD1 matches at 9 bases. The germline V gene has CDR1 ENHRY and CDR2 SYGVKD. The CDR3 extends over 17 amino acids. J was trimmed by 3 bases and V by 0 bases; bases with no gene match: 6. The CDR3 bases are TGTGCCATCAGTGAGTCGATCGGGACAGGGATCAATCAGCCCCAGCATTTT. Its translation: CAISESIGTGINQPQHF.